The 2 T cell receptor beta chains reported below all come from one sample, sequenced in a study of T cell responses to AZD1222 COVID-19 vaccine. Produced via immunoSEQ multiplex PCR; TCRdb's table is partial and in-frame only. The sample has fewer than 200,000 clones, roughly nine tenths seen once; the top ten hold approximately 4%. This specimen was peripheral blood, taken 28 days after the second dose of the MenACWY control vaccine. These receptors were taken from an adult who received the MenACWY meningococcal vaccine as a control.

The chain links TRBV30 to TRBJ1-4; 7 bases are a match to TRBD1. The junction had 9 bases not matched to a gene; V was cut back by 0 bases and J by 8 bases. The CDR3 is made up of 15 amino acids. From germline, CDR1 is GTSNPN and CDR2 SVGIG (reference sequence). CDR3 loop: CAWSVQGGWGEKLFF. The CDR3 DNA reads TGTGCCTGGAGTGTACAAGGGGGCTGGGGGGAAAAACTGTTTTTT.

The J gene is TRBJ1-5, the V gene TRBV10-3; D gene uncertain. The CDR3 length is 14 residues. Per germline, CDR1 ENHRY and CDR2 SYGVKD. V lost 3 bases and J lost 1, with 7 bases in between. CDR3 region: CAISDGLSNQPQHF. As DNA, the CDR3 is TGTGCCATCAGTGACGGCTTGAGCAATCAGCCCCAGCATTTT.